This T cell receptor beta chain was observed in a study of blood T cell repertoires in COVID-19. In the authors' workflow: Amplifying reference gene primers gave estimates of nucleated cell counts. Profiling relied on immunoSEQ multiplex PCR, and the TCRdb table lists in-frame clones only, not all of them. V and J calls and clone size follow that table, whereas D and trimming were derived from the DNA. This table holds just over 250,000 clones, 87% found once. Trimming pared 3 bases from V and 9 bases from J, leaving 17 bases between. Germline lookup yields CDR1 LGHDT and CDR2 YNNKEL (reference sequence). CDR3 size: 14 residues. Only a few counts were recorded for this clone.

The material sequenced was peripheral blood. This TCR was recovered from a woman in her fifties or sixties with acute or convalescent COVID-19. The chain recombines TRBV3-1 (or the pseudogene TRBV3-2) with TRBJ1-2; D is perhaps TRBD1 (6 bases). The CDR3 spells CASSHAAGERRYTF. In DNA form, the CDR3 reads TGTGCCAGCAGCCATGCCGCAGGGGAACGTCGCTACACCTTC.